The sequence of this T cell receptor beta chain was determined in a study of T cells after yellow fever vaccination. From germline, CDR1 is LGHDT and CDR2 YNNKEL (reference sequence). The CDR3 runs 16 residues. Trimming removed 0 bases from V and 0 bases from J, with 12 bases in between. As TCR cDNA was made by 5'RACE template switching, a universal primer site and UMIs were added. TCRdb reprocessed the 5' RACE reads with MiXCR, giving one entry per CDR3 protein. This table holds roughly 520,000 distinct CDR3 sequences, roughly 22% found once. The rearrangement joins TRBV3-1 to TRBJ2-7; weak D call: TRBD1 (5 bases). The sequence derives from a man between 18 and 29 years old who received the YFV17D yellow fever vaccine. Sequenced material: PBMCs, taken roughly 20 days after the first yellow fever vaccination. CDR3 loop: CASSQERGFSSYEQYF. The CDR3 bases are TGTGCCAGCAGCCAAGAAAGGGGTTTTAGCTCCTACGAGCAGTACTTC.